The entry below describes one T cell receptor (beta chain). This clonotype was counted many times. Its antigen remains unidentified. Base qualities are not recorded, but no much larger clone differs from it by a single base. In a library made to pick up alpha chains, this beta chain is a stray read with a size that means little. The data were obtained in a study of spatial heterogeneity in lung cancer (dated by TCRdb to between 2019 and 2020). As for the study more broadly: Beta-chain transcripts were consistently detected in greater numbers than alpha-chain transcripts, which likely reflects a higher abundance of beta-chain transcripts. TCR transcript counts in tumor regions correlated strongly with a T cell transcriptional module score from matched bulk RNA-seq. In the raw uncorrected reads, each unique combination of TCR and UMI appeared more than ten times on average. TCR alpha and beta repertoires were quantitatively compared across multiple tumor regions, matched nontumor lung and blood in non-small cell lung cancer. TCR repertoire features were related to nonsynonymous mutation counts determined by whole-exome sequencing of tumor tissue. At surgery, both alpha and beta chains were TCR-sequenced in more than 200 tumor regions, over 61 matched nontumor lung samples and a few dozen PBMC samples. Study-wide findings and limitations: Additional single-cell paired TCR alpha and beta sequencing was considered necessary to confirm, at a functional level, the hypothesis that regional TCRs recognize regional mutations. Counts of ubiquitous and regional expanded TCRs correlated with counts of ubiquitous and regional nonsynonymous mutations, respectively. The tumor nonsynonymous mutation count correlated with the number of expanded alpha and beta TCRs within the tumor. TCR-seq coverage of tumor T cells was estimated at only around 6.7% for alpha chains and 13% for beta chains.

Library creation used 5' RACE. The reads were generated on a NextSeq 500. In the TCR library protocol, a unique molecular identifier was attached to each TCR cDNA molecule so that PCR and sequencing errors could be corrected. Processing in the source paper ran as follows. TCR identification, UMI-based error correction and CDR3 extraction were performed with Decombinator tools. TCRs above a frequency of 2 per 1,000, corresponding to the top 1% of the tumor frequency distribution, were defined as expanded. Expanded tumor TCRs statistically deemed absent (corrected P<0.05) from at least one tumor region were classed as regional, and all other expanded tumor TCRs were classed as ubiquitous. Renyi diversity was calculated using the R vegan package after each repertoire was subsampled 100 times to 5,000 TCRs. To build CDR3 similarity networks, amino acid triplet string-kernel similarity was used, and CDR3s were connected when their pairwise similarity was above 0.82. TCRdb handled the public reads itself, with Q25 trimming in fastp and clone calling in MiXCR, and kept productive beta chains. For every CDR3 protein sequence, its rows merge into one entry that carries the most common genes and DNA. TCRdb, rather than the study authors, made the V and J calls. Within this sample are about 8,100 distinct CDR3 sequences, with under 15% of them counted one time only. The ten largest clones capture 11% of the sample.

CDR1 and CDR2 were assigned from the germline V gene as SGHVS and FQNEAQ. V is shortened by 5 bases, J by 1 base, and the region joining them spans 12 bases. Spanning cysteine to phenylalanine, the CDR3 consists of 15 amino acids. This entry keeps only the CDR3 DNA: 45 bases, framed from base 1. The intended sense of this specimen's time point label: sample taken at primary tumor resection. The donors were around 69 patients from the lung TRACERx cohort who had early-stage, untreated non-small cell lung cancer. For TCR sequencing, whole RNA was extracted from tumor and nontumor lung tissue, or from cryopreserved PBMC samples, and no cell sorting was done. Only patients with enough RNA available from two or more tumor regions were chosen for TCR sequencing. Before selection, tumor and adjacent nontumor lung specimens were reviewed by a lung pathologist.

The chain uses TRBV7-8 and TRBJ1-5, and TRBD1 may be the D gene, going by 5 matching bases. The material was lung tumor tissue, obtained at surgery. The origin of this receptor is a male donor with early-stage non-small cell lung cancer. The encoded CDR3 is CASSPQGESNQPQHF. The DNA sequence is TGTGCCAGCAGCCCCCAGGGAGAGAGCAATCAGCCCCAGCATTTT.